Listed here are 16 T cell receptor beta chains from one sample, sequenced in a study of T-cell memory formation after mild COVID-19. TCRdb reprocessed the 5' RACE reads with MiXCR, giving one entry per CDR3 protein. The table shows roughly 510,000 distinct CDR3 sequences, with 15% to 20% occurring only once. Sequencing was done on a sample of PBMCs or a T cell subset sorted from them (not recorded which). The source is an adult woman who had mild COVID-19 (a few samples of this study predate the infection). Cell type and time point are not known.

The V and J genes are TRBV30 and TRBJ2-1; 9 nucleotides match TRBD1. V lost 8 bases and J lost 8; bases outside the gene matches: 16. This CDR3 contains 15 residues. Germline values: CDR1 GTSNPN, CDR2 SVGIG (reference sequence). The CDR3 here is CARRPRDRAQYEQFF. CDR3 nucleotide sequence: TGTGCCCGAAGGCCCCGGGACAGGGCACAGTATGAGCAGTTCTTC. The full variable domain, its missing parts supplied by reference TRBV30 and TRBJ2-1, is SQTIHQWPATLVQPVGSPLSLECTVEGTSNPNLYWYRQAAGRGLQLLFYSVGIGQISSEVPQNLSASRPQDRQFILSSKKLLLSDSGFYLCARRPRDRAQYEQFFGPGTRLTVL.

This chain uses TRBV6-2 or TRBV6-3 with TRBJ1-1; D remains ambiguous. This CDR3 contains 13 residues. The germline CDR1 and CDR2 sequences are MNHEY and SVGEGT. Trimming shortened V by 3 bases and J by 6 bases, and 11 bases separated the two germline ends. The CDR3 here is CASSYWENPEAFF. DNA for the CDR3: TGTGCCAGCAGTTATTGGGAAAACCCTGAAGCTTTCTTT.

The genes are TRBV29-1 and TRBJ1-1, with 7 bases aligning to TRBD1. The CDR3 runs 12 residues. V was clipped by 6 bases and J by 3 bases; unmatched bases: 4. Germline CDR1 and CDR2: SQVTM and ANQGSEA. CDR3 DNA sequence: TGCAGCGTCGTACAGGGGTACACTGAAGCTTTCTTT. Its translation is CSVVQGYTEAFF.

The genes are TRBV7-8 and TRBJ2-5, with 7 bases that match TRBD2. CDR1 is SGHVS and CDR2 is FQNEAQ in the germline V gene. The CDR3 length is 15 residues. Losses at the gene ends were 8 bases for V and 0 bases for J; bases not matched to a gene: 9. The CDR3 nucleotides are TGTGCCAGCGTAGTGGGGGGGGAGGACCAAGAGACCCAGTACTTC. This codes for CASVVGGEDQETQYF. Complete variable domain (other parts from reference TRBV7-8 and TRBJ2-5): GAGVSQSPRYKVAKRGQDVALRCDPISGHVSLFWYQQALGQGPEFLTYFQNEAQLDKSGLPSDRFFAERPEGSVSTLKIQRTQQEDSAVYLCASVVGGEDQETQYFGPGTRLLVL.

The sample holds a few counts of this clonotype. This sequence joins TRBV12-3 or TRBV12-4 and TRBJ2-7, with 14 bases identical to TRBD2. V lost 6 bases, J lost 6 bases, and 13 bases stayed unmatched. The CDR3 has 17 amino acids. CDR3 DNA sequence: TGTGCCAGCAGCCTCGGACTAGCGGGAGGCCCTGGGGTCGAGCAGTACTTC. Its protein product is CASSLGLAGGPGVEQYF.

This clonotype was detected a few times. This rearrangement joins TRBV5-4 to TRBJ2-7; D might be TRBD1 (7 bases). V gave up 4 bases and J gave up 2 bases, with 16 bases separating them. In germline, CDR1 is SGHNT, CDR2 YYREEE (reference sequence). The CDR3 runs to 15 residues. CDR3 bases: TGTGCCAGCAGCCCAGGGGGGAGCGGGCCCTACGAGCAGTACTTC. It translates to CASSPGGSGPYEQYF. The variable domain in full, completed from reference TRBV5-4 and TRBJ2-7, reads ETGVTQSPTHLIKTRGQQVTLRCSSQSGHNTVSWYQQALGQGPQFIFQYYREEENGRGNFPPRFSGLQFPNYSSELNVNALELDDSALYLCASSPGGSGPYEQYFGPGTRLTVT.

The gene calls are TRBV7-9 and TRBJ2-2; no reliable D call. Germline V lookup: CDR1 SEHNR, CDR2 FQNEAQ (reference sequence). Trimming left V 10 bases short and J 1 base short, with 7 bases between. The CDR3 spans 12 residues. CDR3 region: CATGQNTGELFF. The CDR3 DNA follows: TGTGCCACCGGGCAGAACACCGGGGAGCTGTTTTTT.

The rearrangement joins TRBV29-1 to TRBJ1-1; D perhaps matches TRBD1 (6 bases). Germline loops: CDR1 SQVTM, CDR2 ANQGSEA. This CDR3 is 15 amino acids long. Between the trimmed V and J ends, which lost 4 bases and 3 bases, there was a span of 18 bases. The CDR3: CSVALRIAGDTEAFF. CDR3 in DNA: TGCAGCGTTGCTCTTCGGATCGCAGGGGACACTGAAGCTTTCTTT. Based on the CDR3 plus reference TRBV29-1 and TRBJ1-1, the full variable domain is SAVISQKPSRDICQRGTSLTIQCQVDSQVTMMFWYRQQPGQSLTLIATANQGSEATYESGFVIDKFPISRPNLTFSTLTVSNMSPEDSSIYLCSVALRIAGDTEAFFGQGTRLTVV.

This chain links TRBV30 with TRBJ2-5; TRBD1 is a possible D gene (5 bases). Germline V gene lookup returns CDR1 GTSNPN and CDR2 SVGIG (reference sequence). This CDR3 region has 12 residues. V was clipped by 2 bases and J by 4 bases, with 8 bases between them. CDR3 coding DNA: TGTGCCTGGAGTCAGGGTGGAGAGACCCAGTACTTC. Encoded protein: CAWSQGGETQYF.

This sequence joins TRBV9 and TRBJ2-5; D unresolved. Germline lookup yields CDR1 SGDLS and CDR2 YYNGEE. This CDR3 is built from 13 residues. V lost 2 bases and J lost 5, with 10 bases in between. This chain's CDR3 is CASSVPGRETQYF. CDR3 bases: TGTGCCAGCAGCGTTCCAGGACGGGAGACCCAGTACTTC.

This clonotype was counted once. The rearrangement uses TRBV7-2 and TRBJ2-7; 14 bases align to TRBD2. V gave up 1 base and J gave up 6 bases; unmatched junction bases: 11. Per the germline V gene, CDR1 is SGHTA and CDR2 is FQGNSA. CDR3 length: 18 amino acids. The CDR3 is CASSLVAGLAGGYSEQYF. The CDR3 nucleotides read TGTGCCAGCAGCTTAGTCGCCGGACTAGCGGGGGGTTACTCCGAGCAGTACTTC. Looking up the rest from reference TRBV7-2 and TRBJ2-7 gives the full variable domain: GAGVSQSPSNKVTEKGKDVELRCDPISGHTALYWYRQSLGQGLEFLIYFQGNSAPDKSGLPSDRFSAERTGGSVSTLTIQRTQQEDSAVYLCASSLVAGLAGGYSEQYFGPGTRLTVT.

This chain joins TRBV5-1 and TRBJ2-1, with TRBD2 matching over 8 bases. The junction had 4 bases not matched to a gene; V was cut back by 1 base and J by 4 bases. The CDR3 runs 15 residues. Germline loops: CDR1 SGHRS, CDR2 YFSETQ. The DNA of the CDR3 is TGCGCCAGCAGCTTGTCACTAGCGGATTACAATGAGCAGTTCTTC. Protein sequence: CASSLSLADYNEQFF.

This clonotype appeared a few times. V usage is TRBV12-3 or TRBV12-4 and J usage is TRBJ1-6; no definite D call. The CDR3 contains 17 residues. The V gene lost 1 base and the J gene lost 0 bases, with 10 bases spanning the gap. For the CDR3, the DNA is TGTGCCAGCAGTTTAGGCTTAAGGAGCTCCTATAATTCACCCCTCCACTTT. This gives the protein CASSLGLRSSYNSPLHF.

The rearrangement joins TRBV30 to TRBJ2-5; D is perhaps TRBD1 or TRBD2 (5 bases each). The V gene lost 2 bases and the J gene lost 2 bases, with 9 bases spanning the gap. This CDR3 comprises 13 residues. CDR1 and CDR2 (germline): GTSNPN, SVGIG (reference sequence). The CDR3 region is CAWSRGLQETQYF. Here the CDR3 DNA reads TGTGCCTGGAGTCGGGGCCTACAAGAGACCCAGTACTTC.

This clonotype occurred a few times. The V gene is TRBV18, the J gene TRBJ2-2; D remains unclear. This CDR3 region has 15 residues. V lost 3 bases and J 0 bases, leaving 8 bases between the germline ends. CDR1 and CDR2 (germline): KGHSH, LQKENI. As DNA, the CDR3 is TGTGCCAGCTCACCCCGTCTTCCGAACACCGGGGAGCTGTTTTTT. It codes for CASSPRLPNTGELFF.

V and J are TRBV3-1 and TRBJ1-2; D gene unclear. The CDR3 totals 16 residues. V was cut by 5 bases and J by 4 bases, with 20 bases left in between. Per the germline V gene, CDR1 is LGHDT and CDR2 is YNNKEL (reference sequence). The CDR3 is CASSKNGNITFYGYTF. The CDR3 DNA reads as TGTGCCAGCAGCAAGAATGGCAACATAACCTTCTATGGCTACACCTTC. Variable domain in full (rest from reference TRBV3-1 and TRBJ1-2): DTAVSQTPKYLVTQMGNDKSIKCEQNLGHDTMYWYKQDSKKFLKIMFSYNNKELIINETVPNRFSPKSPDKAHLNLHINSLELGDSAVYFCASSKNGNITFYGYTFGSGTRLTVV.